The sequence of this T cell receptor (beta chain) was determined in a study of T-cell reconstitution after alpha-beta-depleted transplantation in children (TCRdb year 2016). A note on the overall study: T-cell immune reconstitution after TCRalphabeta/CD19-depleted allogeneic hematopoietic cell transplantation in children was quantitatively tracked in the study by means of TCR repertoire profiling.

The method was PCR. The sample was run on an Illumina HiSeq 2500. Molecular barcoding was employed in the preparation of TCR libraries, with unique molecular identifiers being used to normalize TCRbeta repertoire quantification. TCRdb applied fastp at Q25 and MiXCR to the public reads, then kept only in-frame beta chains. When rows share a CDR3 protein, they turn into one entry using the most common DNA and genes. The sample contains 900,000 or so distinct CDR3 sequences, 15% to 20% of them found a single time. The ten largest clones capture approximately 4.5% of the sample. Beyond this particular receptor, the publication reports: Over subsequent months, a decline in hyperexpanded clone frequencies was noted, and after one year, T-cell counts and TCRbeta diversity were mostly ascribed to newly produced T cells. The high TCRbeta diversity at day 60 in some patients was ascribed to recipient T cells and intrathymic progenitors that had survived conditioning. Apparently early alphabetaT-cell count recovery about two months after transplant reportedly relied on only several hundred rapidly expanded clones derived from non-depleted graft cells.

The sample holds a few counts of this clonotype. This receptor's antigen is unknown. Base-call qualities are not available, and no considerably larger clone is one nucleotide away. The CDR3 runs 16 amino acids, cysteine and phenylalanine included. Only the CDR3 region is kept as DNA, spanning 48 bases read in frame from base 1. Trimming removed 3 bases from V and 2 bases from J, leaving 14 bases between the germline ends. The sample's treatment or condition, from its label and the paper: allogeneic hematopoietic cell transplantation with graft depleted of TCRalphabeta T cells and CD19 B cells. The children who served as transplant recipients had been given grafts of TCRalphabeta/CD19-depleted allogeneic hematopoietic cells.

The sequencing here drew on PBMCs, mostly from graft donor cells, taken 360 days after TCRalphabeta/CD19-depleted stem cell transplant. The V and J segments used are TRBV12-3 or TRBV12-4 and TRBJ2-1, with the D gene too uncertain to name. The receptor comes from a male patient younger than 18 who had a stem cell transplant for acute lymphoblastic leukemia, so the T cells may come from the graft donor. The CDR3 region: CASSFGRRAPYNEQFF. At the DNA level, the sequence is TGTGCCAGCAGTTTTGGCCGCCGAGCCCCCTACAATGAGCAGTTCTTC.